This T cell receptor beta chain is from a study of blood T cell repertoires in COVID-19. Study summary: COVID-19 samples from acute and convalescent phases originated in the United States, Italy and Spain. Sample material is recorded as cDNA or gDNA derived from T cells, B-cell-depleted T cells, or PBMCs.

In the authors' methods: Estimated nucleated cell counts came from reference gene primer amplification. The table came from immunoSEQ multiplex PCR; TCRdb's copy has only in-frame clones and leaves some out. D and trimming come from the DNA, and the V and J calls and clone size come from that table. The sample includes more than 95,000 clones, around 78% of them seen just once. The germline V gene encodes CDR1 DFQATT and CDR2 SNEGSKA (reference sequence). The germline V and J ends were trimmed by 3 bases and 0 bases, with 6 bases remaining between them. The CDR3 extends over 13 amino acids. Sequencing used peripheral blood. The source is a man aged 25 to 45 with acute or convalescent COVID-19. J is TRBJ1-5 and V is TRBV20-1; D is unclear. In DNA, the CDR3 is TGCAGTGCTAGTTCGTATAGCAATCAGCCCCAGCATTTT. Protein product: CSASSYSNQPQHF.